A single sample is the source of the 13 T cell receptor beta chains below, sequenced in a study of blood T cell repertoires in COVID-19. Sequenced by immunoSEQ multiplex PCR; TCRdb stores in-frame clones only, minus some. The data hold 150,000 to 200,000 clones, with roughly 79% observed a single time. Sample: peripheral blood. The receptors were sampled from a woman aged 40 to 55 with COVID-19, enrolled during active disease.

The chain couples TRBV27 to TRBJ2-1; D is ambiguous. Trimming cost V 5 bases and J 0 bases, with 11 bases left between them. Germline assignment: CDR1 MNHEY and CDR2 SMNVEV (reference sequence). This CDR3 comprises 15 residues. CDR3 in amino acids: CASSALMSSYNEQFF. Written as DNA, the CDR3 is TGTGCCAGCAGTGCCCTAATGAGCTCCTACAATGAGCAGTTCTTC.

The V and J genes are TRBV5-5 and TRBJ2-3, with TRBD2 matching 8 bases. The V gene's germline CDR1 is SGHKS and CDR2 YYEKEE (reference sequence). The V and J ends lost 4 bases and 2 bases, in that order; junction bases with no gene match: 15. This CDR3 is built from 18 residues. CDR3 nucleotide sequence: TGTGCCAGCAGCACGGACGGCCTCAGCGGGAGAGTCACAGATACGCAGTATTTT. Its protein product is CASSTDGLSGRVTDTQYF.

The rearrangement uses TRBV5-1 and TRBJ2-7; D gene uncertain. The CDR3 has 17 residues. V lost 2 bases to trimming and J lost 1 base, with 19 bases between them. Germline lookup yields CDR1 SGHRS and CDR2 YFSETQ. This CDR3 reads CASSFIFEVGVSYEQYF. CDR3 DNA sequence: TGCGCCAGCAGCTTCATCTTCGAGGTAGGAGTATCCTACGAGCAGTACTTC.

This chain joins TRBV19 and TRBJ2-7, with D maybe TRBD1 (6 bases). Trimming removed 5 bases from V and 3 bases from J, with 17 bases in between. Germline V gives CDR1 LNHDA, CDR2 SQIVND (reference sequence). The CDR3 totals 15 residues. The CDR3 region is CASSQGGNDHYEQYF. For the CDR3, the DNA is TGTGCCAGTAGTCAAGGGGGTAATGATCACTACGAGCAGTACTTC. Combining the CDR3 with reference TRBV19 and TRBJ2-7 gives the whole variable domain DGGITQSPKYLFRKEGQNVTLSCEQNLNHDAMYWYRQDPGQGLRLIYYSQIVNDFQKGDIAEGYSVSREKKESFPLTVTSAQKNPTAFYLCASSQGGNDHYEQYFGPGTRLTVT.

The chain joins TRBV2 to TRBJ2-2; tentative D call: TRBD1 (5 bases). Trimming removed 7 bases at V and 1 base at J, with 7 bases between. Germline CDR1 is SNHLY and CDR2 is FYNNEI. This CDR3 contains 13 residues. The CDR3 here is CASNRRNTGELFF. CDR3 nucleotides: TGTGCCAGCAACAGGAGGAACACCGGGGAGCTGTTTTTT.

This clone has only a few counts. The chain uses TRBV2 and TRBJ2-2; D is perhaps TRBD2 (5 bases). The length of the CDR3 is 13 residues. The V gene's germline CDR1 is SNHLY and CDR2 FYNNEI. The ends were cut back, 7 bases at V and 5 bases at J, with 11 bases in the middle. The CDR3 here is CASKGEGTGELFF. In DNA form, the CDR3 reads TGTGCCAGCAAGGGAGAGGGAACCGGGGAGCTGTTTTTT. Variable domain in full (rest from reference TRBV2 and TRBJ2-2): EPEVTQTPSHQVTQMGQEVILRCVPISNHLYFYWYRQILGQKVEFLVSFYNNEISEKSEIFDDQFSVERPDGSNFTLKIRSTKLEDSAMYFCASKGEGTGELFFGEGSRLTVL.

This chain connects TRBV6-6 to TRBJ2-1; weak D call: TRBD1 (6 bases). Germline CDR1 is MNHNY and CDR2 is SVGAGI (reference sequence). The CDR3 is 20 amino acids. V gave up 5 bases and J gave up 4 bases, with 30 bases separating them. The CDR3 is CASSQLGTSVPNMEYNEQFF. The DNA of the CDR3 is TGTGCCAGCAGTCAATTAGGGACATCGGTCCCCAATATGGAGTACAATGAGCAGTTCTTC.

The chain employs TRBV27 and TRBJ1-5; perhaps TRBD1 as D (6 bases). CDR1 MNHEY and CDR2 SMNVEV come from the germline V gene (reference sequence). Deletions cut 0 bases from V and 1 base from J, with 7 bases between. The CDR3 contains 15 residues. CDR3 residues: CASSLSGTSNQPQHF. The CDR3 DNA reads TGTGCCAGCAGTTTATCCGGGACAAGCAATCAGCCCCAGCATTTT.

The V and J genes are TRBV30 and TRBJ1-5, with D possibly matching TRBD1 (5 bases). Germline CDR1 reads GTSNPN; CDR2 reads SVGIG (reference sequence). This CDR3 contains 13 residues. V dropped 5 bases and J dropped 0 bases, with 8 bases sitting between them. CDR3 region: CAWAQDSNQPQHF. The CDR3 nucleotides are TGTGCCTGGGCACAGGATAGCAATCAGCCCCAGCATTTT.

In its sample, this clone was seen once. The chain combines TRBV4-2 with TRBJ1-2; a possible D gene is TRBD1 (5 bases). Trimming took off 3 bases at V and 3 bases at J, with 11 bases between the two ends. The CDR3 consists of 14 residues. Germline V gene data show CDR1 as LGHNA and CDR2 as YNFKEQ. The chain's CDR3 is CASSQAVTDYGYTF. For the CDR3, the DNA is TGTGCCAGCAGCCAGGCTGTGACAGACTATGGCTACACCTTC.

The CDR3 sequence is CASSRIGFMEQFF. The CDR3 DNA follows: TGTGCCAGCAGTCGAATCGGGTTTATGGAGCAGTTCTTC. The chain recombines TRBV6-5 with TRBJ2-1; D is ambiguous. The CDR3 has 13 amino acids. Trimming took off 5 bases at V and 10 bases at J, with 15 bases between the two ends. Germline loops: CDR1 MNHEY, CDR2 SVGAGI.

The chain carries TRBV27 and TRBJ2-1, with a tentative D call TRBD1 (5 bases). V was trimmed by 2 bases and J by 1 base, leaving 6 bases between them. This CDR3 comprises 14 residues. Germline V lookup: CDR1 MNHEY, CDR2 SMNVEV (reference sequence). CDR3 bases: TGTGCCAGCAGTTTAAGACAGTCCTACAATGAGCAGTTCTTC. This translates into CASSLRQSYNEQFF.

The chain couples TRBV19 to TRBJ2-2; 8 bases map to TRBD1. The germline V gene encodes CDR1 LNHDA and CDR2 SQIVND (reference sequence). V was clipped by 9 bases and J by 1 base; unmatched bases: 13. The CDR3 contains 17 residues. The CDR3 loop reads CASKTAGGGVNTGELFF. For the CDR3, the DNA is TGTGCCAGCAAAACCGCAGGGGGCGGCGTGAACACCGGGGAGCTGTTTTTT.